This T cell receptor (beta chain) came from a study of blood T cells in healthy people across ages. Study findings and constraints: It was not known whether donors were CMV positive (a possible confounder of expanded clonotype changes).

The second PCR ran about 6 to 12 cycles with a sample-barcoded 5' primer and J-beta primers. TCRdb reprocessed the 5' RACE reads via MiXCR and lists one record per CDR3 protein. The data contain hundreds of thousands of distinct CDR3 sequences, over 40% of them singletons. This clonotype was seen ten or more times. Its antigen is still unknown. Germline assignment: CDR1 ENHRY and CDR2 SYGVKD. The CDR3 is 14 residues long. The V and J ends lost 4 bases and 2 bases respectively, with 11 bases between them. The sequence was collected from a woman of 80 years or more in good health. Input material: blood. The chain carries TRBV10-3 and TRBJ2-5; D may correspond to TRBD1 or TRBD2 (6 bases each). The CDR3 protein is CAISVGGTQETQYF. CDR3 in DNA: TGTGCCATCAGTGTCGGCGGGACACAAGAGACCCAGTACTTC.